These 30 T cell receptor beta chains were all obtained from the same sample, sequenced in a study of blood T cell repertoires in COVID-19. The repertoire was sequenced with immunoSEQ multiplex PCR; TCRdb's copy has only in-frame clones and lacks some. The top ten clones hold roughly 1.2% of a sample with approximately 250,000 clones, 88% of them seen once. The sequenced sample consisted of PBMCs or T cells enriched from blood (not recorded which). Receptors originate from a woman aged 40 to 50 with acute COVID-19.

The gene calls are TRBV5-4 and TRBJ2-1, with a weak D call TRBD2 (5 bases). The CDR3 spans 14 residues. Trimming took off 0 bases at V and 6 bases at J, with 10 bases between the two ends. Per the germline V gene, CDR1 is SGHNT and CDR2 is YYREEE (reference sequence). DNA for the CDR3: TGTGCCAGCAGCTTGGAACTAGTGGGCAATGAGCAGTTCTTC. It is translated as CASSLELVGNEQFF.

This clone was recorded only once. This chain joins TRBV9 and TRBJ2-1; 7 positions agree with TRBD1. Germline trimming cut 4 bases from V and 8 bases from J; bases unmatched to any gene: 12. The CDR3 runs 15 residues. Germline CDR1 SGDLS, CDR2 YYNGEE. CDR3 in amino acids: CASSSGGWGSDEQFF. The CDR3 bases are TGTGCCAGCAGCTCAGGGGGATGGGGTTCGGATGAGCAGTTCTTC.

The V call is TRBV5-1, the J call TRBJ1-1; D not resolved. There are 14 residues in the CDR3. Germline assignment: CDR1 SGHRS and CDR2 YFSETQ. V was clipped by 0 bases and J by 5 bases, with 11 bases between them. The CDR3 is CASSLDSGGTEAFF. Written as DNA, the CDR3 is TGCGCCAGCAGCTTGGACAGTGGAGGGACTGAAGCTTTCTTT.

The chain recombines TRBV6-5 with TRBJ2-5, with TRBD2 matching 8 bases. Per the germline V gene, CDR1 is MNHEY and CDR2 is SVGAGI. V trimming: 5 bases; J trimming: 4 bases; junction bases outside the gene matches: 3. The CDR3 extends over 13 amino acids. CDR3 protein: CASSRGGPETQYF. DNA of the CDR3: TGTGCCAGCAGTCGCGGGGGGCCAGAGACCCAGTACTTC.

This sequence joins TRBV2 and TRBJ1-4, with D perhaps matching TRBD1 (5 bases). This CDR3 spans 13 amino acids. Germline CDR1 and CDR2: SNHLY and FYNNEI. The V gene lost 6 bases and the J gene lost 3 bases, with 8 bases spanning the gap. Here the CDR3 DNA reads TGTGCCAGCAGAGCGGGGGCTAATGAAAAACTGTTTTTT. Its translation: CASRAGANEKLFF.

This chain links TRBV5-6 with TRBJ1-3; D is unresolved. Trimming pared 0 bases from V and 0 bases from J, leaving 10 bases between. Germline values: CDR1 SGHDT, CDR2 YYEEEE. CDR3 length equals 16 residues. The CDR3 loop is CASSLVGQNSGNTIYF. The CDR3 nucleotides are TGTGCCAGCAGCTTGGTTGGGCAGAACTCTGGAAACACCATATATTTT.

The chain recombines TRBV6-5 with TRBJ1-5; a weak D match, TRBD1 (6 bases). This CDR3 spans 15 amino acids. Germline CDR1 and CDR2: MNHEY and SVGAGI. Between the trimmed V and J ends, which lost 0 bases and 3 bases, there was a span of 9 bases. This CDR3 is CASSYSQGLNQPQHF. The CDR3 region has the DNA TGTGCCAGCAGTTACTCACAGGGCCTCAATCAGCCCCAGCATTTT.

Here the CDR3 reads CASSIGRASYF. The DNA for the CDR3 is TGTGCCAGTAGTATCGGGAGGGCCTCGTACTTC. The chain uses TRBV19 and TRBJ2-4; 8 positions agree with TRBD2. This CDR3 spans 11 amino acids. V dropped 3 bases and J dropped 15; count of bases not matched to a gene: 4. The V gene's germline CDR1 is LNHDA and CDR2 SQIVND (reference sequence).

The V gene is TRBV27, the J gene TRBJ2-1; 13 bases are shared with TRBD2. Germline-derived CDR1 and CDR2 are MNHEY and SMNVEV (reference sequence). The CDR3 runs to 17 residues. Trimming at V came to 4 bases and at J to 5 bases, leaving 8 bases not matched to a gene. CDR3 residues: CASSSRPGLAGNNEQFF. CDR3 DNA sequence: TGTGCCAGCAGTTCACGGCCGGGACTAGCGGGGAACAATGAGCAGTTCTTC.

This clone is a singleton in its sample. The identical CDR3 is also encoded by other nucleotide sequences in the sample. This chain links TRBV7-9 with TRBJ1-2; D call uncertain. Germline V gene lookup returns CDR1 SEHNR and CDR2 FQNEAQ (reference sequence). Trimming cost V 2 bases and J 6 bases, with 7 bases left between them. This CDR3 contains 12 residues. CDR3 protein: CASSLPGNGYTF. The DNA for the CDR3 is TGTGCCAGCAGCTTACCCGGGAATGGCTACACCTTC. Full variable domain (rest looked up from reference TRBV7-9 and TRBJ1-2): DTGVSQNPRHKITKRGQNVTFRCDPISEHNRLYWYRQTLGQGPEFLTYFQNEAQLEKSRLLSDRFSAERPKGSFSTLEIQRTEQGDSAMYLCASSLPGNGYTFGSGTRLTVV.

The genes are TRBV2 and TRBJ2-1; 14 bases fit TRBD2. Trimming at V came to 7 bases and at J to 8 bases, leaving 16 bases not matched to a gene. The germline V gene has CDR1 SNHLY and CDR2 FYNNEI. This CDR3 comprises 18 residues. The CDR3 nucleotides read TGTGCCAGCAACGTCTGGCACAGACTAGCGGGAGGGGAGGATGAGCAGTTCTTC. This sequence encodes CASNVWHRLAGGEDEQFF.

The chain combines TRBV27 with TRBJ2-1; 11 positions agree with TRBD2. The CDR3 runs 20 residues. From germline, CDR1 is MNHEY and CDR2 SMNVEV (reference sequence). V shed 2 bases, J shed 0 bases, and the junction held 12 bases outside the gene matches. CDR3 DNA: TGTGCCAGCAGTTTAGAAGGAGACGGGACTAGCGGTAGCTCCTACAATGAGCAGTTCTTC. Translating it yields CASSLEGDGTSGSSYNEQFF.

The rearrangement links TRBV2 to TRBJ2-7; D unresolved. The ends were cut back, 6 bases at V and 2 bases at J, with 14 bases in the middle. Germline lookup yields CDR1 SNHLY and CDR2 FYNNEI. This CDR3 is 14 amino acids long. CDR3 sequence: CASRAGNIAYEQYF. CDR3 DNA: TGTGCCAGCAGGGCAGGAAATATCGCCTACGAGCAGTACTTC.

The V gene is TRBV11-3, the J gene TRBJ1-1; 7 positions agree with TRBD1. The V segment lost 5 bases and the J segment 1 base; nucleotides outside the gene matches: 7. The CDR3 consists of 15 residues. Germline V CDR1 and CDR2: SGHNT, YENEEA. CDR3 region: CASSPQGTENTEAFF. CDR3 sequence (DNA): TGTGCCAGCAGCCCCCAAGGGACAGAGAACACTGAAGCTTTCTTT. Based on the CDR3 plus reference TRBV11-3 and TRBJ1-1, the full variable domain is EAGVVQSPRYKIIEKKQPVAFWCNPISGHNTLYWYLQNLGQGPELLIRYENEEAVDDSQLPKDRFSAERLKGVDSTLKIQPAELGDSAVYLCASSPQGTENTEAFFGQGTRLTVV.

The chain uses TRBV2 and TRBJ1-3; 7 bases map to TRBD1. Germline values: CDR1 SNHLY, CDR2 FYNNEI. Trimming at V came to 5 bases and at J to 4 bases, leaving 5 bases not matched to a gene. The CDR3 is made up of 14 amino acids. The CDR3 here is CASSLTGNGNTIYF. In DNA form, the CDR3 reads TGTGCCAGCAGTTTGACAGGGAACGGAAACACCATATATTTT.

The chain carries TRBV7-2 and TRBJ2-1, with 9 nucleotides matching TRBD2. The ends lost 1 base at V and 4 bases at J; junction bases unmatched: 5. This CDR3 has 16 residues. Germline CDR1 and CDR2: SGHTA and FQGNSA. In DNA, the CDR3 is TGTGCCAGCAGCTTAGGCCGCGGGAGGGGTTACAATGAGCAGTTCTTC. The encoded protein is CASSLGRGRGYNEQFF.

The rearrangement joins TRBV29-1 to TRBJ2-6; tentative D call: TRBD2 (5 bases). The CDR3 spans 16 residues. Trimming cost V 3 bases and J 0 bases, with 12 bases left between them. Looked up from germline, CDR1 is SQVTM and CDR2 is ANQGSEA. CDR3 protein: CSVEDGLSSGANVLTF. CDR3 bases: TGCAGCGTTGAGGACGGACTTAGCTCTGGGGCCAACGTCCTGACTTTC.

The chain carries TRBV10-1 and TRBJ1-6; D is perhaps TRBD1 (5 bases). Germline loops: CDR1 WNHNN, CDR2 SYGVQD (reference sequence). V was trimmed by 4 bases and J by 8 bases, leaving 12 bases between them. The CDR3 is 14 residues long. CDR3 nucleotide sequence: TGCGCCAGCAGTGCTTCGGGGGTTGATTCACCCCTCCACTTT. This sequence encodes CASSASGVDSPLHF.

DNA of the CDR3: TGTGCCAGCAGCGATTCAGGGGGCGCTAACTATGGCTACACCTTC. Translating it yields CASSDSGGANYGYTF. The genes are TRBV5-4 and TRBJ1-2; 8 positions match TRBD1. The CDR3 is 15 amino acids. With V trimmed by 4 bases and J by 0 bases, 5 bases remained unmatched. CDR1 and CDR2 (germline): SGHNT, YYREEE (reference sequence).

V usage is TRBV5-1 and J usage is TRBJ1-1; the D gene is possibly TRBD1 (6 bases). V shed 0 bases and J shed 4 bases, with 10 bases lying between them. The CDR3 spans 14 residues. Germline V gene lookup returns CDR1 SGHRS and CDR2 YFSETQ. Here the CDR3 reads CASSLDRATTEAFF. The CDR3 DNA reads TGCGCCAGCAGCTTGGACAGGGCTACCACTGAAGCTTTCTTT.

The chain carries TRBV5-4 and TRBJ2-7, with TRBD2 matching over 10 bases. CDR3 length: 14 amino acids. Germline V CDR1 and CDR2: SGHNT, YYREEE (reference sequence). The V segment lost 1 base and the J segment 7 bases; nucleotides outside the gene matches: 5. The CDR3 region is CASSLLAGAREQYF. CDR3 sequence (DNA): TGTGCCAGCAGCTTGCTAGCGGGAGCTCGTGAGCAGTACTTC.

The rearrangement links TRBV24-1 to TRBJ2-3; possible D gene TRBD2, 6 bases. The CDR3 is made up of 18 amino acids. Per germline, CDR1 KGHDR and CDR2 SFDVKD. V was shortened by 0 bases and J by 2 bases, with 17 bases between the two germline ends. The CDR3 DNA sequence: TGTGCCACCAGTGATTTGCACGCGGAGGGAATCCCCACAGATACGCAGTATTTT. The encoded protein is CATSDLHAEGIPTDTQYF.

The chain uses TRBV3-1 (or the pseudogene TRBV3-2) and TRBJ2-5; perhaps TRBD1 as D (6 bases). The CDR3 loop spans 13 amino acids. CDR1 LGHDT and CDR2 YNNKEL come from the germline V gene (reference sequence). Trimming pared 2 bases from V and 3 bases from J, leaving 7 bases between. The CDR3 sequence: CASSQNREETQYF. CDR3 nucleotide sequence: TGTGCCAGCAGCCAAAACAGGGAAGAGACCCAGTACTTC.

The rearrangement joins TRBV6-5 to TRBJ1-2, with D possibly being TRBD1 (5 bases). The V gene lost 2 bases and the J gene lost 4 bases, with 8 bases spanning the gap. This CDR3 is built from 13 residues. The germline CDR1 and CDR2 sequences are MNHEY and SVGAGI. The CDR3 nucleotides read TGTGCCAGCAGTTACGCAGGGATCTATGGCTACACCTTC. Residues: CASSYAGIYGYTF.

The J gene is TRBJ2-1, the V gene TRBV7-9; TRBD2 is a possible D gene (5 bases). Trimming removed 5 bases from V and 0 bases from J, with 14 bases in between. The length of the CDR3 is 16 residues. Germline assignment: CDR1 SEHNR and CDR2 FQNEAQ (reference sequence). This CDR3 is CASSGPTGSSYNEQFF. CDR3 sequence (DNA): TGTGCCAGCAGCGGACCCACGGGGAGCTCCTACAATGAGCAGTTCTTC.

The chain employs TRBV10-3 and TRBJ1-3, with D possibly matching TRBD1 (5 bases). This CDR3 comprises 14 residues. V shed 6 bases and J shed 2 bases, with 11 bases lying between them. CDR1 is ENHRY, CDR2 SYGVKD, per germline. CDR3 protein: CAIRRDSPGNTIYF. CDR3 nucleotides: TGTGCCATCAGACGGGACTCCCCTGGAAACACCATATATTTT.

The genes are TRBV28 and TRBJ1-6; D gene unclear. This CDR3 contains 13 residues. Germline V gene lookup returns CDR1 MDHEN and CDR2 SYDVKM. V lost 5 bases and J lost 10, with 12 bases in between. The CDR3 nucleotides read TGTGCCAGCAGTGTCCTCGGGGTGTCACCCCTCCACTTT. It encodes CASSVLGVSPLHF.

The J gene is TRBJ2-1, the V gene TRBV5-4; 7 bases align to TRBD2. Trimming took 1 base from V and 4 from J; bases not matched to a gene: 14. Germline values: CDR1 SGHNT, CDR2 YYREEE (reference sequence). This CDR3 region has 18 residues. CDR3 nucleotide sequence: TGTGCCAGCAGCTTGAGGAATCCCCAGCGGGGAATATACAATGAGCAGTTCTTC. Amino acid sequence: CASSLRNPQRGIYNEQFF.

V and J are TRBV10-3 and TRBJ2-5; TRBD1 matches 7 bases. The CDR3 has 15 residues. Germline trimming cut 4 bases from V and 7 bases from J; bases unmatched to any gene: 12. In germline, CDR1 is ENHRY, CDR2 SYGVKD. CDR3 in amino acids: CAISAGTAQLGTQYF. In DNA, the CDR3 is TGTGCCATCAGTGCCGGGACAGCACAGCTAGGGACCCAGTACTTC.

The CDR3 sequence is CASSSDSRGYTF. The CDR3 nucleotides read TGTGCCAGCAGCTCGGACAGCCGGGGCTACACCTTC. J is TRBJ1-2 and V is TRBV2; TRBD1 is a possible D gene (6 bases). The CDR3 runs to 12 residues. The germline gives CDR1 SNHLY, CDR2 FYNNEI. The V end lost 6 bases, the J end lost 8 bases, and 13 bases lay between the germline ends.